This paragraph covers one T cell receptor (beta chain) sequence. With V trimmed by 6 bases and J by 0 bases, 5 bases remained unmatched. This CDR3 spans 16 amino acids. Germline CDR1 is LNHDA and CDR2 is SQIVND (reference sequence). How the authors handled the data: Reference gene primers were amplified, and this amplification served to estimate nucleated cell counts. Clones were read by immunoSEQ multiplex PCR, and TCRdb kept only the in-frame ones, dropping some. V, J and clone size were drawn from that table, and D and trimming were deduced from the DNA. Of over 200,000 clones listed, about 90% were seen once; the top ten hold about 3.1%. These data come from a study of blood T cell repertoires in COVID-19. Overall study context: The United States, Italy and Spain provided the acute and convalescent COVID-19 samples. Nucleic acid was either cDNA or gDNA, and it came from T cells, B-cell-depleted T cells, or PBMCs.

The sample consisted of peripheral blood. The chain joins TRBV19 to TRBJ2-6, with TRBD2 matching over 7 bases. The sequence was collected from a woman aged 25 to 39 who had recovered from COVID-19. CDR3 nucleotides: TGTGCCAGTAGGGGCGGGGGATCCTCTGGGGCCAACGTCCTGACTTTC. Residues: CASRGGGSSGANVLTF.